These 6 T cell receptor beta chains originate from one sample sequenced in a study of vaccination and CD4 T cells after COVID-19 (dated by TCRdb to between 2021 and 2024). The library came from PCR. These reads were obtained on an Illumina iSeq 100. DNA from cultured CD4+ T cells underwent TCR sequencing with the Oncomine TCR Beta short-read assay at the Johns Hopkins FTIC core. The public reads were reprocessed in TCRdb via fastp at Q25 and MiXCR, keeping in-frame beta chains. Rows matching on CDR3 protein sequence are summarized as one entry with the most common DNA and genes. The table for this sample lists several thousand distinct CDR3 sequences; roughly a quarter of them were counted only once. About a third of the sample rests with the top ten. Interpreted using the paper, the treatment or condition label stands for: roughly 11-day PBMC culture with coronavirus spike peptide pools or control peptides (ViraFEST assay). CD4+ T cells from unexposed donors were collected before the COVID-19 pandemic (2011-2018).

What these receptors recognize is not known. The sequencing input was CD4+ T cells from blood, cultured in vitro. The origin of the receptors is a human donor in good health.

The genes are TRBV7-3 and TRBJ2-5; D assignment may be TRBD1 or TRBD2 (5 bases each). The germline V and J ends were trimmed by 2 bases and 0 bases, with 10 bases remaining between them. CDR3 length: 15 amino acids. Germline CDR1 and CDR2: SGHTA and FQGTGA. CDR3 amino acids: CASSLAGTNQETQYF. In nucleotides, the CDR3 is TGTGCCAGCAGCTTAGCCGGGACGAACCAAGAGACCCAGTACTTC.

Here the CDR3 reads CASSPRPTLHEKLFF. DNA of the CDR3: TGTGCCAGCAGCCCGAGACCCACGCTTCATGAAAAACTGTTTTTT. The chain links TRBV7-8 to TRBJ1-4; D is uncertain. The V gene lost 5 bases and the J gene lost 6 bases, with 16 bases spanning the gap. Per germline, CDR1 SGHVS and CDR2 FQNEAQ. The CDR3 sequence is 15 residues long.

In its sample, this clonotype was seen a few times. V is TRBV24-1 and J is TRBJ1-2; D ambiguous. Trimming stripped 2 bases from V and 6 bases from J, with 3 bases between. The germline CDR1 and CDR2 sequences are KGHDR and SFDVKD. The CDR3 extends over 11 amino acids. CDR3 region: CATSDSDGYTF. In DNA, the CDR3 is TGTGCCACCAGTGATTCCGATGGCTACACCTTC.

The V and J genes are TRBV5-4 and TRBJ2-5, with 11 bases identical to TRBD2. The ends lost 4 bases at V and 2 bases at J; junction bases unmatched: 4. The CDR3 sequence is 15 residues long. Germline V gene data show CDR1 as SGHNT and CDR2 as YYREEE (reference sequence). The DNA of the CDR3 is TGTGCCAGCAGCCACCGACTAGCGGGGCAAGAGACCCAGTACTTC. Its translation: CASSHRLAGQETQYF.

This clonotype is medium-sized (0.01 to 0.1%) within its sample. V usage is TRBV27 and J usage is TRBJ2-7; perhaps TRBD1 as D (5 bases). The V end lost 5 bases, the J end lost 2 bases, and 16 bases lay between the germline ends. The CDR3 is 15 amino acids. In germline, CDR1 is MNHEY, CDR2 SMNVEV (reference sequence). CDR3 coding DNA: TGTGCCAGCAGTCCCCCGACAGCCCTTACCTACGAGCAGTACTTC. It is translated as CASSPPTALTYEQYF.

The V call is TRBV30, the J call TRBJ2-5; D unclear. Trimming left V 0 bases short and J 3 bases short, with 2 bases between. There are 11 residues in the CDR3. In germline, CDR1 is GTSNPN, CDR2 SVGIG (reference sequence). The CDR3 region has the DNA TGTGCCTGGAGTGTTAAAGAGACCCAGTACTTC. This encodes CAWSVKETQYF.